The source of this TCR beta chain is a study of blood T cell repertoires in COVID-19. Study-level background: Acute-phase and convalescent COVID-19 samples originated in the United States, Italy and Spain. PBMCs, B-cell-depleted T cells, or T cells were the source of the cDNA or gDNA that made up the material.

Germline assignment: CDR1 GTSNPN and CDR2 SVGIG (reference sequence). V lost 1 base to trimming and J lost 4 bases; unmatched junction nucleotides: 6. This CDR3 has 15 amino acids. In the authors' methods: Nucleated cell number was recorded as an estimate derived from reference gene primer amplification. Assay: immunoSEQ multiplex PCR; the TCRdb copy retains only in-frame clones and omits some. V and J calls and clone size are as listed in that table; D and trimming were resolved from the DNA. This table holds 150,000 or so clones, roughly four fifths found once. The source material was peripheral blood. The sequence came from a human donor with acute or convalescent COVID-19. The donor label of this sample is uncertain. V and J are TRBV30 and TRBJ1-2; TRBD1 agrees at 10 bases. CDR3 in amino acids: CAWSGGQGKGYGYTF. The DNA for the CDR3 is TGTGCCTGGAGTGGGGGACAGGGGAAGGGCTATGGCTACACCTTC. Full variable domain (outside the CDR3, taken from reference TRBV30 and TRBJ1-2): SQTIHQWPATLVQPVGSPLSLECTVEGTSNPNLYWYRQAAGRGLQLLFYSVGIGQISSEVPQNLSASRPQDRQFILSSKKLLLSDSGFYLCAWSGGQGKGYGYTFGSGTRLTVV.